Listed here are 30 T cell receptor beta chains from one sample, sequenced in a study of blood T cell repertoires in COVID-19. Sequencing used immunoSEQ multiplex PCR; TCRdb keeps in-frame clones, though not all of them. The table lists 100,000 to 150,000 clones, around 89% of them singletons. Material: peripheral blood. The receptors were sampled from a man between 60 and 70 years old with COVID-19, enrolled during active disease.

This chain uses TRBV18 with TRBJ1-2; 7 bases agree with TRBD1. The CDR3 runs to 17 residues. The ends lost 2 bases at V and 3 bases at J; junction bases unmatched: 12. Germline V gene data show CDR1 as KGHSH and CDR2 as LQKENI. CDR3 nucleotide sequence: TGTGCCAGCTCACCAAGCCCGGGACAGCCGAACGACTATGGCTACACCTTC. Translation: CASSPSPGQPNDYGYTF. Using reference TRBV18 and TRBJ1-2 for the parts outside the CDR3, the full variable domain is NAGVMQNPRHLVRRRGQEARLRCSPMKGHSHVYWYRQLPEEGLKFMVYLQKENIIDESGMPKERFSAEFPKEGPSILRIQQVVRGDSAAYFCASSPSPGQPNDYGYTFGSGTRLTVV.

The CDR3 is CAISGLAGGPPDTQYF. The CDR3, as DNA: TGTGCCATCAGTGGGTTAGCGGGGGGCCCCCCAGATACGCAGTATTTT. J is TRBJ2-3 and V is TRBV10-3, with 10 bases fitting TRBD2. The germline V gene encodes CDR1 ENHRY and CDR2 SYGVKD. The CDR3 is made up of 16 amino acids. J was trimmed by 4 bases and V by 4 bases; bases with no gene match: 8.

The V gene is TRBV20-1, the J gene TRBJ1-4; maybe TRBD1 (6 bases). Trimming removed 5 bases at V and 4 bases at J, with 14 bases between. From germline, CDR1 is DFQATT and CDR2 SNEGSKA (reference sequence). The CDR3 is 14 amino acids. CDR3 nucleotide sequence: TGCAGTGCTGGTGGACAGCAGCTTAATGAAAAACTGTTTTTT. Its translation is CSAGGQQLNEKLFF.

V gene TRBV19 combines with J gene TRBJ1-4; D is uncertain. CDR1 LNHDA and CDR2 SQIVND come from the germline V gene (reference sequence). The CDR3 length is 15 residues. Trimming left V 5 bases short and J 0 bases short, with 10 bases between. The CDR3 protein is CASSGQITTNEKLFF. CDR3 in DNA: TGTGCCAGTAGTGGTCAGATAACAACTAATGAAAAACTGTTTTTT.

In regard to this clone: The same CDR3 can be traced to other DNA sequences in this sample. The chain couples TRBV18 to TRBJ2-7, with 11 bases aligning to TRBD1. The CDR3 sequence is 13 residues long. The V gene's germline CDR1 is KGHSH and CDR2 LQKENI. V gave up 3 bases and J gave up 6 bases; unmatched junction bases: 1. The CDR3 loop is CASSPGTGGEQYF. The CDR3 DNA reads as TGTGCCAGCTCACCCGGGACAGGGGGCGAGCAGTACTTC.

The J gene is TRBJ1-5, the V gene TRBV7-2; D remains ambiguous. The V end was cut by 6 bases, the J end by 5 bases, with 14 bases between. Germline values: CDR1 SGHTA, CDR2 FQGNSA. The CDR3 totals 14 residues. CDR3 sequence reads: CASSYYGTDQPQHF. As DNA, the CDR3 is TGTGCCAGCAGTTACTACGGCACCGATCAGCCCCAGCATTTT.

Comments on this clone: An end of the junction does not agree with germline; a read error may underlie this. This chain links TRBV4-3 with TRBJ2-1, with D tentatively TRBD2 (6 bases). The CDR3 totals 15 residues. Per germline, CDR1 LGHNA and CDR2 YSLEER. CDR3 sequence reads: CASSQEGGSNNEQFF. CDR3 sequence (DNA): TGCGCCAGCAGCCAAGAGGGAGGCTCCAACAATGAGCAGTTCTTC.

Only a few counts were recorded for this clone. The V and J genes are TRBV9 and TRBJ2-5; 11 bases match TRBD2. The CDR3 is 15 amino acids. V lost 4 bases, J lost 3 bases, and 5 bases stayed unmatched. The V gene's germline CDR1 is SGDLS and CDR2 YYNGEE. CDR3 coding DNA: TGTGCCAGCAGCTCACTAGCGGGGGTTAAAGAGACCCAGTACTTC. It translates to CASSSLAGVKETQYF.

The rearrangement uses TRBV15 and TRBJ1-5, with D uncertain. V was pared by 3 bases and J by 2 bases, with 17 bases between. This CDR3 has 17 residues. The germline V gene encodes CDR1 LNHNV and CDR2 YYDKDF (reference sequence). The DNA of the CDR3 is TGTGCCACCAGCAGGTATCCGAGAAATTCCGGCAATCAGCCCCAGCATTTT. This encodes CATSRYPRNSGNQPQHF. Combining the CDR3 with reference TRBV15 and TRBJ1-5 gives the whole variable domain DAMVIQNPRYQVTQFGKPVTLSCSQTLNHNVMYWYQQKSSQAPKLLFHYYDKDFNNEADTPDNFQSRRPNTSFCFLDIRSPGLGDTAMYLCATSRYPRNSGNQPQHFGDGTRLSIL.

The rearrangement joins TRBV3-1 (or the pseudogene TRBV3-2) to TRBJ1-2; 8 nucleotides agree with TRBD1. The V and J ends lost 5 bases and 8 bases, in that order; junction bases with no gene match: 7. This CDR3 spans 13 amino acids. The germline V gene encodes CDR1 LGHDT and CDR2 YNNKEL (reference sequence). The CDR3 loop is CASSSGTGGGYTF. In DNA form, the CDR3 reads TGTGCCAGCAGCTCCGGGACAGGTGGAGGCTACACCTTC.

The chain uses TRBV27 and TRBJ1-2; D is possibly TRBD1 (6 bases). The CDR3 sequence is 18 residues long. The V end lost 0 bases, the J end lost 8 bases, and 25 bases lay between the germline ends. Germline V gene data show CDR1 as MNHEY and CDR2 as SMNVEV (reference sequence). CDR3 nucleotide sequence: TGTGCCAGCAGTTTATCTAGGTCCTCGGGGCAGGGGTGGAAGGGCTACACCTTC. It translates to CASSLSRSSGQGWKGYTF.

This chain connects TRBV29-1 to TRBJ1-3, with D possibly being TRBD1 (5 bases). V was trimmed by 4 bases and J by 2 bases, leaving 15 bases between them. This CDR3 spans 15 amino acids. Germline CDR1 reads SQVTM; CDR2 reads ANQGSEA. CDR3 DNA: TGCAGCGTTGTTTGGGGCCAGCCCGCTGGAAACACCATATATTTT. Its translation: CSVVWGQPAGNTIYF.

The CDR3 here is CASSSQMGGYEQFF. As DNA, the CDR3 is TGCGCCAGCAGCTCCCAGATGGGGGGGTATGAGCAGTTCTTC. The chain links TRBV5-1 to TRBJ2-1; 7 nucleotides match TRBD2. V was pared by 3 bases and J by 8 bases, with 8 bases of the junction left unmatched. There are 14 residues in the CDR3. Germline assignment: CDR1 SGHRS and CDR2 YFSETQ.

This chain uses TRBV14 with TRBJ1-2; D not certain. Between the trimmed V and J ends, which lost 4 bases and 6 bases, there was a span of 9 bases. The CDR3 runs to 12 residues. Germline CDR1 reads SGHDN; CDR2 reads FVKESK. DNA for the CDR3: TGTGCCAGCAGCCTAACCAGCGATGGCTACACCTTC. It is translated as CASSLTSDGYTF. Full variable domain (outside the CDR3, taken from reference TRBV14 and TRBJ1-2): EAGVTQFPSHSVIEKGQTVTLRCDPISGHDNLYWYRRVMGKEIKFLLHFVKESKQDESGMPNNRFLAERTGGTYSTLKVQPAELEDSGVYFCASSLTSDGYTFGSGTRLTVV.

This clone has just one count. CDR3 bases: TGTGCCAGTAACGAACAGTTGGAAGGCTACACCTTC. Translation gives CASNEQLEGYTF. The chain couples TRBV19 to TRBJ1-2; D is unresolved. The CDR3 length is 12 residues. V was pared by 7 bases and J by 8 bases, with 14 bases between. Germline CDR1 reads LNHDA; CDR2 reads SQIVND (reference sequence).

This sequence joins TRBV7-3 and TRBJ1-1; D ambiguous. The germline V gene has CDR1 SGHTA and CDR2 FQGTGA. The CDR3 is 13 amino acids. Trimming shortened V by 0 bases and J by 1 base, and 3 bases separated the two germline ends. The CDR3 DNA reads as TGTGCCAGCAGCTTAACACAGAACACTGAAGCTTTCTTT. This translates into CASSLTQNTEAFF.

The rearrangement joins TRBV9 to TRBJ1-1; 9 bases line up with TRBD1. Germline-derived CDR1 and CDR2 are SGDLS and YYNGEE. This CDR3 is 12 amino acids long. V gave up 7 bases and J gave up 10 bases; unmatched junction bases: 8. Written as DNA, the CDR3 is TGTGCCAGCGGTTTAACAGGGGGCGCAGCTTTCTTT. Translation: CASGLTGGAAFF.

In DNA, the CDR3 is TGTGCCAGCAGACCCCCGGGACAGGGGCTTCAGCCCCAGCATTTT. This sequence encodes CASRPPGQGLQPQHF. The chain couples TRBV28 to TRBJ1-5; 10 bases line up with TRBD1. V gave up 6 bases and J gave up 6 bases; unmatched junction bases: 8. Germline loops: CDR1 MDHEN, CDR2 SYDVKM. The CDR3 has 15 residues.

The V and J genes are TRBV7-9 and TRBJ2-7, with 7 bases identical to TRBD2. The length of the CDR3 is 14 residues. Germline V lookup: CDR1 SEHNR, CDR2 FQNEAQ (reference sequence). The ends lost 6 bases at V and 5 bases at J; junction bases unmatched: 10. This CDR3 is CASRANHRGDEQYF. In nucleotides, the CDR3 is TGTGCCAGCAGGGCTAATCACCGGGGGGACGAGCAGTACTTC.

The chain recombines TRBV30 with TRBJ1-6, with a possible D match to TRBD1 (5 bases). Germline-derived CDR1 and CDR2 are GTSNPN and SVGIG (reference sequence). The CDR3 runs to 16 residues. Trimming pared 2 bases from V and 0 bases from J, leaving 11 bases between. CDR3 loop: CAWSPGGSSYNSPLHF. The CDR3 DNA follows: TGTGCCTGGAGTCCCGGGGGGAGCTCCTATAATTCACCCCTCCACTTT. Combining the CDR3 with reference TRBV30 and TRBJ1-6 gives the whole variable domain SQTIHQWPATLVQPVGSPLSLECTVEGTSNPNLYWYRQAAGRGLQLLFYSVGIGQISSEVPQNLSASRPQDRQFILSSKKLLLSDSGFYLCAWSPGGSSYNSPLHFGNGTRLTVT.

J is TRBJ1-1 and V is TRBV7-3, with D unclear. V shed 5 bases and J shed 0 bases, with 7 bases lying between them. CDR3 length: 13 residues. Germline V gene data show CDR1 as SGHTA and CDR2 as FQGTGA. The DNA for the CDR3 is TGTGCCAGCAGCATAAATATGAACACTGAAGCTTTCTTT. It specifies CASSINMNTEAFF. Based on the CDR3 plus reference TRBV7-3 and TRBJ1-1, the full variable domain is GAGVSQTPSNKVTEKGKYVELRCDPISGHTALYWYRQSLGQGPEFLIYFQGTGAADDSGLPNDRFFAVRPEGSVSTLKIQRTERGDSAVYLCASSINMNTEAFFGQGTRLTVV.

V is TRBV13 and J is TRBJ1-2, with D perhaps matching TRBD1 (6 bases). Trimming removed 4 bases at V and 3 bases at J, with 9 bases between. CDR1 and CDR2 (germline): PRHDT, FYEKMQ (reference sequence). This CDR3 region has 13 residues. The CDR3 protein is CASSSSGDYGYTF. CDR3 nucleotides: TGTGCCAGCAGCTCTTCAGGGGACTATGGCTACACCTTC.

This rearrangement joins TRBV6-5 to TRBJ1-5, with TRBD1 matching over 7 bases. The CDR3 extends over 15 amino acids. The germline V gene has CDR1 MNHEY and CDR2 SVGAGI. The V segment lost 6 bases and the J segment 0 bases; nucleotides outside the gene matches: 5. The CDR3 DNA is TGTGCCAGCAGGGCACACAGGGGTAGCAATCAGCCCCAGCATTTT. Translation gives CASRAHRGSNQPQHF.

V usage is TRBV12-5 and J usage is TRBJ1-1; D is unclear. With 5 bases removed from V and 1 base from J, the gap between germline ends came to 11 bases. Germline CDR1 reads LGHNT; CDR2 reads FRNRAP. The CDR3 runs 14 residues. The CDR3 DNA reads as TGTGCTAGTGGTCCCCCCGGGAAGAACACTGAAGCTTTCTTT. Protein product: CASGPPGKNTEAFF.

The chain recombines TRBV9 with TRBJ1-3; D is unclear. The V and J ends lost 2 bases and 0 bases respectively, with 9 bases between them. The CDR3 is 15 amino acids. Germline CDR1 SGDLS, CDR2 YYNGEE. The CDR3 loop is CASSVDGSSGNTIYF. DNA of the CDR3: TGTGCCAGCAGCGTGGACGGGAGCTCTGGAAACACCATATATTTT.

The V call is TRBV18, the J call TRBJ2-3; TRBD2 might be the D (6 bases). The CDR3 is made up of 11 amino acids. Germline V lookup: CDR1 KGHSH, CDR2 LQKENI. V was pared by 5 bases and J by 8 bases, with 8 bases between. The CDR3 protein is CASSGGTTQYF. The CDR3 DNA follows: TGTGCCAGCTCAGGGGGGACTACGCAGTATTTT.

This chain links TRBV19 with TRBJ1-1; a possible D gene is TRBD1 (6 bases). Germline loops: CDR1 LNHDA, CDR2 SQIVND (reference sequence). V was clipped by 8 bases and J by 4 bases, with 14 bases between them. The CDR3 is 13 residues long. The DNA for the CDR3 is TGTGCCAGTGTACAGGGAGTCGGCACTGAAGCTTTCTTT. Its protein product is CASVQGVGTEAFF.

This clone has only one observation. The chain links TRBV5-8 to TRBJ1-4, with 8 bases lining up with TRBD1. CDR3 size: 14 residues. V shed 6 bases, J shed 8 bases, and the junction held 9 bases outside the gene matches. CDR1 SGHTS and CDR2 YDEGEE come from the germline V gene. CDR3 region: CASNTGQGGEKLFF. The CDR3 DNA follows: TGTGCCAGCAACACCGGACAGGGTGGAGAAAAACTGTTTTTT.

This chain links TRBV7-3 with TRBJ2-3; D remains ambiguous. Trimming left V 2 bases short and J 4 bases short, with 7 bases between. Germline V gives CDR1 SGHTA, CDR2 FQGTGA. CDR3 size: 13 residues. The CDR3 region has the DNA TGTGCCAGCAGCTTACCAGGCGCAGATACGCAGTATTTT. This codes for CASSLPGADTQYF.

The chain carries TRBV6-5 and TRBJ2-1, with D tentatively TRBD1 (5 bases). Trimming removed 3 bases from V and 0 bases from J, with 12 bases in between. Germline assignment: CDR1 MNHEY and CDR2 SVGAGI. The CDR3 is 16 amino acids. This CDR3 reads CASSYRTKISYNEQFF. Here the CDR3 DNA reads TGTGCCAGCAGTTATAGGACAAAGATCTCCTACAATGAGCAGTTCTTC.